These 11 T cell receptor delta chains originate from one sample sequenced in a study of gamma-delta T cells after stem cell transplantation. TCRdb re-called the RT-PCR reads with CATT. In the table there are about 2,400 delta-chain clones, approximately 2.5% of which are singletons. Input material: gamma-delta T cells. These receptors came from a human donor. It is not recorded whose cells these are; they may come from a transplant donor.

This clone ranks as large. Distinct nucleotide sequences in the sample also encode this CDR3. The V gene is TRDV2, the J gene TRDJ1; TRDD3 matches at 9 bases. The junction had 13 bases not matched to a gene; V was cut back by 3 bases and J by 0 bases. The CDR3 spans 18 residues. Looked up from germline, CDR1 is GEAIGNYY and CDR2 is EKD. The CDR3 DNA sequence: TGTGCCTGTGACGCAATTCTGGGGGATCAGGAAAACACCGATAAACTCATCTTT. Translating gives CACDAILGDQENTDKLIF.

Concerning this clone: At residue 5, the TCRdb protein departs from the DNA translation, so the protein shown here was derived from the DNA itself. The rearrangement uses TRDV2 and TRDJ1; D is possibly TRDD3 (5 bases). Germline V gene data show CDR1 as GEAIGNYY and CDR2 as EKD. The germline V and J ends were trimmed by 3 bases and 4 bases, with 29 bases remaining between them. CDR3 size: 19 residues. Here the CDR3 reads CACDPIPLSSGEDFDKLIF. CDR3 in DNA: TGTGCCTGTGACCCAATTCCCCTTTCAAGTGGGGAGGACTTCGATAAACTCATCTTT.

This chain links TRDV2 with TRDJ1, with TRDD3 identical over 8 bases. J lost 4 bases, V lost 3 bases, and 21 bases had no gene match. The length of the CDR3 is 19 residues. Germline CDR1 is GEAIGNYY and CDR2 is EKD. CDR3 region: CACDGLPREGYADGDKLIF. The CDR3 nucleotides are TGTGCCTGTGACGGCCTTCCGAGAGAGGGATACGCGGACGGCGATAAACTCATCTTT.

By proportion, this clone is large. This sample also contains other DNA sequences that code for the same CDR3. This rearrangement joins TRDV2 to TRDJ1; 10 bases are a match to TRDD3. CDR1 is GEAIGNYY and CDR2 is EKD in the germline V gene. The CDR3 totals 16 residues. Losses at the gene ends were 3 bases for V and 0 bases for J; bases not matched to a gene: 6. The CDR3 DNA sequence: TGTGCCTGTGACCCACTGGGGGGATACGACACCGATAAACTCATCTTT. Translation: CACDPLGGYDTDKLIF.

The sample holds a few counts of this clone. TCRdb lists the protein of a much larger clone for this DNA, which differs at residue 13, so this is likely a read error; the protein given here is translated from the DNA itself. The J gene is TRDJ3, the V gene TRDV2; possible D gene TRDD3, 6 bases. Looked up from germline, CDR1 is GEAIGNYY and CDR2 is EKD. The CDR3 loop spans 18 amino acids. As DNA, the CDR3 is TGTGCCTGTGACACCGGGGGAGCGGCGTCCTGGGACGCCCGACAGATGTTTTTC. Encoded protein: CACDTGGAASWDARQMFF.

This clone counts as large. The chain carries TRDV2 and TRDJ1; D not resolved. In germline, CDR1 is GEAIGNYY, CDR2 EKD. Trimming stripped 0 bases from V and 0 bases from J, with 10 bases between. CDR3 length: 15 amino acids. CDR3 coding DNA: TGTGCCTGTGACACCGTTGGGACTGACACCGATAAACTCATCTTT. Amino acids: CACDTVGTDTDKLIF.

Only a few counts were recorded for this clone. TCRdb lists the protein of a much larger clone for this DNA, which differs at residue 5, so this is likely a read error; the protein given here is translated from the DNA itself. J is TRDJ1 and V is TRDV2; D possibly corresponds to TRDD3 (6 bases). V gave up 6 bases and J gave up 4 bases, with 20 bases separating them. This CDR3 comprises 15 residues. Germline V CDR1 and CDR2: GEAIGNYY, EKD. CDR3 sequence: CACLDLGHLGDKLIF. CDR3 sequence (DNA): TGTGCCTGTCTTGATCTGGGGCATTTGGGCGATAAACTCATCTTT.

This clone is categorized as medium-sized (0.01 to 0.1%). The chain employs TRDV2 and TRDJ1; D is unresolved. V lost 0 bases and J lost 4, with 14 bases in between. Germline values: CDR1 GEAIGNYY, CDR2 EKD. The CDR3 is 15 residues long. CDR3 bases: TGTGCCTGTGACACCGTCCTCGCAAAAGGCGATAAACTCATCTTT. It is translated as CACDTVLAKGDKLIF.

This clone has just a few counts. A far larger clone lies a single base away; this is likely a read error. The chain combines TRDV2 with TRDJ1; D is undetermined. This CDR3 is built from 16 residues. Trimming took 0 bases from V and 0 from J, leaving 13 bases between them. Looked up from germline, CDR1 is GEAIGNYY and CDR2 is EKD. CDR3 region: CACDTVETRDTDKLIF. CDR3 coding DNA: TGTGCCTGTGACACCGTGGAGACAAGGGACACCGATAAACTCATCTTT.

Details on this clone: TCRdb lists a protein that is different at residue 6 from the translated DNA; the protein given here uses the DNA translation. CDR3 coding DNA: TGTGCCTGTGACACCGTTCTGGGGGATACGCAGAAGACCGATAAACTCATCTTT. Its translation: CACDTVLGDTQKTDKLIF. The V call is TRDV2, the J call TRDJ1, with 12 nucleotides matching TRDD3. V trimming: 0 bases; J trimming: 2 bases; junction bases outside the gene matches: 9. Germline-derived CDR1 and CDR2 are GEAIGNYY and EKD. The CDR3 spans 18 residues.

This clone was seen only a few times. The rearrangement links TRDV2 to TRDJ1; TRDD3 matches at 8 bases. Germline V gives CDR1 GEAIGNYY, CDR2 EKD. With V trimmed by 3 bases and J by 1 base, 12 bases remained unmatched. This CDR3 has 17 residues. The CDR3 nucleotides read TGTGCCTGTGACCCCGCCGGGGGGATATTAGTCACCGATAAACTCATCTTT. It translates to CACDPAGGILVTDKLIF.